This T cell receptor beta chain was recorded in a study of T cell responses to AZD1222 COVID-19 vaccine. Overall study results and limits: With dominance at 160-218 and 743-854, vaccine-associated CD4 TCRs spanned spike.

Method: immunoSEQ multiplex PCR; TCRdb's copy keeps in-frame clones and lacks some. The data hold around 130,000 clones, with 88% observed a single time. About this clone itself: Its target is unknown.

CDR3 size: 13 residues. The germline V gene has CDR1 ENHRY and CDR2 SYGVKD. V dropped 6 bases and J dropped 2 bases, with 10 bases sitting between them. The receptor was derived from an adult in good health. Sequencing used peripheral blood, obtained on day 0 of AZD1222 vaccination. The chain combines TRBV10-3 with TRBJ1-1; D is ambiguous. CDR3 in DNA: TGTGCCATCAGGGGCAAGGGTAACACTGAAGCTTTCTTT. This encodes CAIRGKGNTEAFF.